This entry is about one T cell receptor beta chain. Its antigen is as yet unknown. Trimming took 8 bases from V and 3 from J; bases not matched to a gene: 4. The CDR3 runs 13 residues. The germline gives CDR1 LNHDA, CDR2 SQIVND (reference sequence). PCR used 60 Vbeta primers and 13 Jbeta primers. Assay used: immunoSEQ multiplex PCR; TCRdb lists only in-frame clones, some missing. The sample carries 60,000 or so clones, about 85% recorded once. This specimen comes from a study of cytomegalovirus exposure and HLA in healthy donors. Overall study results and limits: Associated with HLA alleles at 0.05 false discovery rate in a later analysis were about 17,000 TCR beta sequences. In a later analysis, across HLA loci, associated TCR counts were highest for DRB1, lowest for HLA-C. In an earlier analysis, most TCR beta V segments were productive about 87% or about 30% of the time.

The origin of this receptor is a female donor in good health and CMV-seronegative. V usage is TRBV19 and J usage is TRBJ1-5, with TRBD1 identical over 7 bases. Sequencing was done on a sample of PBMCs. For the CDR3, the DNA is TGTGCCAGTCGGGGACAGCTCAATCAGCCCCAGCATTTT. Translation: CASRGQLNQPQHF.